This T cell receptor beta chain stems from a study of T cells in Graves' hyperthyroidism and ophthalmopathy. Study-wide points: A model of 13 V-J pairs discriminated ophthalmopathy from stable hyperthyroidism.

This clonotype was recorded many times. The antigen remains undetermined. This CDR3 has 11 amino acids. Germline loops: CDR1 SQVTM, CDR2 ANQGSEA. V gave up 5 bases and J gave up 13 bases, with 15 bases separating them. TCR beta CDR3 regions were amplified from RNA. In the first-round RT-PCR of the TCR CDR3, the HTBI primer set was used. TCRdb re-derived calls from the multiplex PCR reads in MiXCR, one entry per CDR3 protein. This table holds 96,000 or so distinct CDR3 sequences, about 51% found once. The rearrangement uses TRBV29-1 and TRBJ1-5; D uncertain. The TCR was taken from a woman aged 40 to 50 with Graves' hyperthyroidism. Input material: blood. The CDR3 DNA is TGCAGCGTTTCGGCAGGAGGATTACAGCATTTT. Translated: CSVSAGGLQHF.